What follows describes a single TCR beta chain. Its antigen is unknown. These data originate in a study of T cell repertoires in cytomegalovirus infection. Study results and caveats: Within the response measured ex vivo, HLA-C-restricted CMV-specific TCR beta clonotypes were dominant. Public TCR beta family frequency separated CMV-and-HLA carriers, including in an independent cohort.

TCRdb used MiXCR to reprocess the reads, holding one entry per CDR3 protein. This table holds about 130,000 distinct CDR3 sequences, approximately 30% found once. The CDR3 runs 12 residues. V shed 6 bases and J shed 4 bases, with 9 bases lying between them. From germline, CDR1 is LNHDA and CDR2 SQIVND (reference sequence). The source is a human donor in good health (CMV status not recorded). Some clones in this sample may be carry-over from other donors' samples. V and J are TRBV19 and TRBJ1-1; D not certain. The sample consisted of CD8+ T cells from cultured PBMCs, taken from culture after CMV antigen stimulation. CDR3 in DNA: TGTGCCAGTAGGGACCTGGGCACTGAAGCTTTCTTT. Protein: CASRDLGTEAFF. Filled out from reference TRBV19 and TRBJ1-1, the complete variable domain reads DGGITQSPKYLFRKEGQNVTLSCEQNLNHDAMYWYRQDPGQGLRLIYYSQIVNDFQKGDIAEGYSVSREKKESFPLTVTSAQKNPTAFYLCASRDLGTEAFFGQGTRLTVV.